The sequence of this T cell receptor (beta chain) was determined in a study of patients and donors after allogeneic stem cell transplantation. A single record per CDR3 protein comes from TCRdb applying MiXCR to the RT-PCR reads. The sample yields 20,000 to 30,000 distinct CDR3 sequences, 8.1% seen once. This clonotype occurred a few times. The TCR comes from a human donor who was either an allogeneic HSCT recipient or a stem cell or donor lymphocyte infusion donor (not recorded which). It is not recorded whose cells these are; they may come from a transplant donor. Source material: blood, either unsorted or a sorted T cell fraction (not recorded which).

This CDR3 reads CAISEQQGNQPQHF. CDR3 coding DNA: TGTGCCATCAGTGAACAACAAGGCAATCAGCCCCAGCATTTT. The gene calls are TRBV10-3 and TRBJ1-5; no definite D call. This CDR3 has 14 amino acids. Trimming removed 3 bases at V and 2 bases at J, with 8 bases between. Per the germline V gene, CDR1 is ENHRY and CDR2 is SYGVKD.